These T cell receptor beta chains were read from a single sample in a study of blood T cell repertoires in COVID-19. The protocol was immunoSEQ multiplex PCR, while the TCRdb copy is restricted to in-frame clones and leaves out a portion. The table includes about 180,000 clones, around 83% detected once. The sequenced sample consisted of PBMCs or T cells enriched from blood (not recorded which). The receptors were sampled from a man aged 45-60 years who had recovered from COVID-19. The conserved cysteine and the conserved F or W are not part of the CDR3 here. D genes are given only for firm matches.

NA	14	TRBV11-2	TRBJ1-6	ASSPLGRGEYSPLH
NA	15	TRBV4-2	TRBJ2-7	ASSPGLRTEYSYEQY
NA	14	TRBV18	TRBJ1-1	ASSPPQGSARTEAF
NA	11	TRBV19	TRBJ2-1	ASSIERDREQF
TRBD1	12	TRBV7-2	TRBJ1-6	ASSRGQGGSPLH
NA	11	TRBV3-1/TRBV3-2	TRBJ2-7	ASSLGQVYEQY
TRBD1	11	TRBV29-1	TRBJ1-5	SVSTGANQPQH
TRBD1	13	TRBV2	TRBJ1-5	ASSKDRGQRQPQH
TRBD1	12	TRBV2	TRBJ1-2	ASKGQAFNYGYT
TRBD2	15	TRBV7-2	TRBJ2-7	ASRQTVWASGHYEQY
NA	13	TRBV6-5	TRBJ2-1	ASSSQGSSYNEQF
TRBD2	15	TRBV5-1	TRBJ2-5	ASSLAIAGGPRETQY
NA	12	TRBV11-2	TRBJ1-1	ASSLAGGNTEAF
NA	12	TRBV6-1	TRBJ2-2	ASSEDRAAGELF
TRBD2	16	TRBV7-7	TRBJ2-1	ASSTSGGALGSYNEQF
TRBD2	18	TRBV29-1	TRBJ2-2	SVPPTSGGAGFANTGELF
NA	9	TRBV28	TRBJ1-1	ASSLRVGML
TRBD1	13	TRBV6-5	TRBJ1-6	ASRGQGAFNSPLH
TRBD2	14	TRBV4-1	TRBJ2-1	ASSLSLAGGPRNQF
NA	13	TRBV21-1	TRBJ1-4	ASSKSGTGDEKLF
TRBD1	12	TRBV6-2/TRBV6-3	TRBJ1-2	ASSFGTGGLSYT
NA	13	TRBV19	TRBJ1-5	ASSDLMGVNQPQH
NA	13	TRBV28	TRBJ1-5	ASSPSPGSNQPQH
NA	11	TRBV6-6	TRBJ2-5	ASRPGFQETQY
TRBD2	13	TRBV5-6	TRBJ2-3	ASSSMRGASNTQY
NA	15	TRBV9	TRBJ2-1	ASSVEAVRRGRNEQF
NA	13	TRBV9	TRBJ2-2	ASSVGRGGTGELF
TRBD1	13	TRBV7-9	TRBJ2-5	ASSLDRGLQETQY
NA	13	TRBV7-8	TRBJ1-5	ASSLGEPPNQPQH
NA	12	TRBV11-3	TRBJ2-3	ASSLGAVTDTQY
NA	10	TRBV30	TRBJ1-1	AWSEGYTEAF
NA	15	TRBV27	TRBJ2-7	ASSLSWAQGTNYEQY
TRBD2	14	TRBV11-3	TRBJ2-5	ASSLGSSGGQETQY
NA	12	TRBV24-1	TRBJ1-5	ATRGTGSNQPQH
TRBD1	12	TRBV7-9	TRBJ2-1	ASRNWTGVGEQF